This TCR beta chain was identified during a study of control samples from healthy donors and cancer patients. The germline CDR1 and CDR2 sequences are LNHDA and SQIVND (reference sequence). The CDR3 consists of 15 residues. Trimming left V 8 bases short and J 0 bases short, with 17 bases between. Clones were sequenced by immunoSEQ multiplex PCR, and TCRdb holds only the in-frame ones, with some missing. The table shows some 130,000 clones, with about nine tenths occurring only once. Sequencing used blood. The chain couples TRBV19 to TRBJ2-7, with D perhaps matching TRBD1 (6 bases). The receptor was isolated from a man between 18 and 29 years old in good health. This CDR3 reads CASSRAGVTSYEQYF. CDR3 DNA: TGTGCCAGTTCAAGAGCAGGGGTGACCTCCTACGAGCAGTACTTC.